This is a list of T cell receptor beta chains from one sample in a study of OX40 agonist ivuxolimab in advanced cancers. Method: immunoSEQ multiplex PCR; TCRdb's copy keeps in-frame clones and lacks some. The sample contains some 74,000 clones, about nine tenths of which appear only once. The sample in question was CD4+ or CD8+ T cells sorted from blood, obtained in a trial of the OX40 agonist ivuxolimab. Source of these receptors: an adult with an advanced solid tumor such as melanoma, head and neck, liver or kidney cancer. The CDR3 runs from the conserved cysteine through the conserved F or W. D genes are given only for firm matches. Clone size is stated in some rows and not others, as once, few, many or a class when expanded.

once,TRBJ1-1,TRBV28,NA,TGTGCCAGCAGAGGGGGTTGGAAGTCCGATGAAGCTTTCTTT,CASRGGWKSDEAFF
NA,TRBJ2-1,TRBV29-1,NA,TGCAGCGCTGGCCAAAGACTAGGGAATGAGCAGTTCTTC,CSAGQRLGNEQFF
NA,TRBJ1-1,TRBV29-1,TRBD1,TGCAGCGCCTCGCCCGGGACAGGGGGAGGTATGAACACTGAAGCTTTCTTT,CSASPGTGGGMNTEAFF
NA,TRBJ2-7,TRBV19,TRBD1,TGTGCCAGTAGTTTTTCCGGGACAGGGATATACGAGCAGTACTTC,CASSFSGTGIYEQYF
NA,TRBJ2-5,TRBV18,TRBD1,TGTGCCAGCTCACGGGACAGGGGGGAGACCCAGTACTTC,CASSRDRGETQYF
NA,TRBJ1-4,TRBV9,TRBD1,TGTGCCAGCAGCGGGGACAGGGGGATTGAAAAACTGTTTTTT,CASSGDRGIEKLFF
NA,TRBJ1-4,TRBV7-9,TRBD1,TGTGCCAGCAGCCTGACAGGGTCGGGGGAAAAACTGTTTTTT,CASSLTGSGEKLFF
NA,TRBJ1-4,TRBV10-3,NA,TGTGCCATCAGTGATCGTCAGGATTCTAATGAAAAACTGTTTTTT,CAISDRQDSNEKLFF
NA,TRBJ1-4,TRBV28,NA,TGTGCCAGCAGTTTAGTCACAGGGTTCGGTGAAAAACTGTTTTTT,CASSLVTGFGEKLFF
NA,TRBJ2-1,TRBV7-3,TRBD2,TGTGCCAGCAGCTTATGGACTGGGGGGGTTAACAATGAGCAGTTCTTC,CASSLWTGGVNNEQFF
few,TRBJ2-3,TRBV19,NA,TGTGCCAGTAGTGCTCTAAGAAATACGCAGTATTTT,CASSALRNTQYF
NA,TRBJ1-1,TRBV18,NA,TGTGCCAGCTCACAAAACGGGTTGAACACTGAAGCTTTCTTT,CASSQNGLNTEAFF
NA,TRBJ1-3,TRBV28,TRBD1,TGTGCCAGCAGTATCACAGGGGTCTCTGGAAACACCATATATTTT,CASSITGVSGNTIYF
NA,TRBJ2-3,TRBV7-9,TRBD2,TGTGCCAGCAGCTCCGGACTAGCGGCAGATACGCAGTATTTT,CASSSGLAADTQYF